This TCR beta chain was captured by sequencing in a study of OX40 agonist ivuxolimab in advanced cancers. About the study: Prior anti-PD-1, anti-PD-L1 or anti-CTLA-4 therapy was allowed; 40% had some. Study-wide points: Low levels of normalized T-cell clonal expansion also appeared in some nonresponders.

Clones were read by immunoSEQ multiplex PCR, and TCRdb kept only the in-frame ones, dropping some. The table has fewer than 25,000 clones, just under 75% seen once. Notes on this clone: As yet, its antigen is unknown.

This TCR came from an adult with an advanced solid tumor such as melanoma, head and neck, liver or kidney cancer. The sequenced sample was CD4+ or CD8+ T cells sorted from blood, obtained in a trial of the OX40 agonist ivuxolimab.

As DNA, the CDR3 is TGTGCCAGAAGCTTAGGCGGGGGGCACTACGAGCAGTACTTC. The encoded protein is CARSLGGGHYEQYF. The rearrangement links TRBV7-5 to TRBJ2-7; the tabulated D call, TRBD2, remains unverified against the DNA. TRBV7-5 is listed as a pseudogene. This CDR3 is 14 amino acids long.